A selection of T cell receptor beta chains follows, all from one sample in a study of blood T cell repertoires in COVID-19. Only in-frame clones appear in the TCRdb table, and some are missing; sequencing was by immunoSEQ multiplex PCR. The sample records just over 250,000 clones, about 86% being singletons. The sample comprised PBMCs or T cells enriched from blood (not recorded which). These receptors were taken from a man aged 25 to 45 with acute COVID-19. Each CDR3 is given with its conserved first and last residue. D genes are given only for firm matches. The size entry is marked missing in some rows and otherwise reads once, few, many or a size class.

j_call: TRBJ1-5
clone_size: -
v_call: TRBV28
d_call: -
cdr3_aa: CASNRLNQPQHF
cdr3_nt: TGTGCCTCAAACAGATTGAATCAGCCCCAGCATTTT

j_call: TRBJ2-2
clone_size: -
v_call: TRBV28
d_call: -
cdr3_aa: CASIEGDGELFF
cdr3_nt: TGTGCCAGCATCGAGGGGGACGGGGAGCTGTTTTTT

j_call: TRBJ1-2
clone_size: -
v_call: TRBV3-1/TRBV3-2
d_call: TRBD1
cdr3_aa: CASSQSGTGNYGYTF
cdr3_nt: TGTGCCAGCAGCCAATCCGGGACAGGGAACTATGGCTACACCTTC

j_call: TRBJ1-1
clone_size: few
v_call: TRBV25-1
d_call: TRBD1
cdr3_aa: CASRGDRGGSEAFF
cdr3_nt: TGTGCCAGCAGAGGAGACAGGGGGGGCTCTGAAGCTTTCTTT

j_call: TRBJ1-2
clone_size: few
v_call: TRBV24-1
d_call: -
cdr3_aa: CATRGRGYTF
cdr3_nt: TGTGCCACCAGGGGGAGGGGCTACACCTTC

j_call: TRBJ1-2
clone_size: once
v_call: TRBV11-2
d_call: -
cdr3_aa: CASSLAGNYGYTF
cdr3_nt: TGTGCCAGCAGCTTAGCAGGGAACTATGGCTACACCTTC

j_call: TRBJ1-1
clone_size: -
v_call: TRBV18
d_call: TRBD1
cdr3_aa: CASSPATGTGVNTEAFF
cdr3_nt: TGTGCCAGCTCACCTGCAACCGGGACAGGGGTAAACACTGAAGCTTTCTTT

j_call: TRBJ2-2
clone_size: -
v_call: TRBV5-1
d_call: -
cdr3_aa: CASSLQGYTGELFF
cdr3_nt: TGTGCCAGCAGCTTACAGGGTTACACCGGGGAGCTGTTTTTT

j_call: TRBJ1-2
clone_size: once
v_call: TRBV28
d_call: TRBD1
cdr3_aa: CASRSDRGAYGYTF
cdr3_nt: TGTGCCAGCAGGTCTGACAGGGGCGCCTATGGCTACACCTTC

j_call: TRBJ2-1
clone_size: few
v_call: TRBV14
d_call: TRBD1
cdr3_aa: CASSPNRGYNEQFF
cdr3_nt: TGTGCCAGCAGCCCGAACAGGGGGTACAATGAGCAGTTCTTC

j_call: TRBJ1-2
clone_size: once
v_call: TRBV30
d_call: -
cdr3_aa: CAWSQTGGMGYTF
cdr3_nt: TGTGCCTGGAGTCAAACCGGAGGGATGGGCTACACCTTC

j_call: TRBJ1-2
clone_size: -
v_call: TRBV2
d_call: -
cdr3_aa: CAGTGMSYGYTF
cdr3_nt: TGTGCCGGAACCGGGATGTCCTATGGCTACACCTTC

j_call: TRBJ2-3
clone_size: once
v_call: TRBV27
d_call: TRBD2
cdr3_aa: CARSGGGGTDTQYF
cdr3_nt: TGTGCCAGGTCGGGGGGGGGCGGCACAGATACGCAGTATTTT

j_call: TRBJ1-5
clone_size: once
v_call: TRBV24-1
d_call: TRBD1
cdr3_aa: CATSDPGQGWEQPQHF
cdr3_nt: TGTGCCACCAGTGATCCGGGACAGGGGTGGGAACAGCCCCAGCATTTT

j_call: TRBJ1-2
clone_size: -
v_call: TRBV27
d_call: TRBD1
cdr3_aa: CASGQGYGYTF
cdr3_nt: TGTGCCAGCGGACAGGGGTATGGCTACACCTTC

j_call: TRBJ1-5
clone_size: -
v_call: TRBV18
d_call: -
cdr3_aa: CASSGGNQPQHF
cdr3_nt: TGTGCCAGCTCGGGAGGCAATCAGCCCCAGCATTTT

j_call: TRBJ1-4
clone_size: -
v_call: TRBV28
d_call: -
cdr3_aa: CASSPGGNEKLFF
cdr3_nt: TGTGCCAGCAGCCCCGGAGGTAATGAAAAACTGTTTTTT

j_call: TRBJ2-3
clone_size: -
v_call: TRBV6-5
d_call: -
cdr3_aa: CASSYSVQPQNNRQYF
cdr3_nt: TGTGCCAGCAGTTACTCGGTCCAACCCCAAAACAACCGGCAGTATTTT

j_call: TRBJ1-2
clone_size: many
v_call: TRBV6-4
d_call: TRBD1
cdr3_aa: CASSDLPGQGADGYTF
cdr3_nt: TGTGCCAGCAGTGACTTACCGGGACAGGGGGCCGATGGCTACACCTTC

j_call: TRBJ1-1
clone_size: once
v_call: TRBV6-5
d_call: -
cdr3_aa: CASSYSRRQDEAFF
cdr3_nt: TGTGCCAGCAGTTACTCGCGCAGACAGGATGAAGCTTTCTTT

j_call: TRBJ1-2
clone_size: -
v_call: TRBV12-3/TRBV12-4
d_call: -
cdr3_aa: CASRTGRYGYTF
cdr3_nt: TGTGCCAGCCGCACAGGTCGGTATGGCTACACCTTC

j_call: TRBJ1-1
clone_size: -
v_call: TRBV4-3
d_call: -
cdr3_aa: CASSQDFGIEAFF
cdr3_nt: TGCGCCAGCAGCCAAGATTTCGGGATTGAAGCTTTCTTT

j_call: TRBJ1-1
clone_size: -
v_call: TRBV9
d_call: TRBD1
cdr3_aa: CASSVGGTGVDTEAFF
cdr3_nt: TGTGCCAGCAGCGTGGGCGGGACAGGGGTCGACACTGAAGCTTTCTTT

j_call: TRBJ1-4
clone_size: -
v_call: TRBV4-3
d_call: -
cdr3_aa: CASSQEVGSAANNEKLFF
cdr3_nt: TGCGCCAGCAGCCAAGAGGTCGGATCGGCGGCGAATAATGAAAAACTGTTTTTT

j_call: TRBJ1-1
clone_size: -
v_call: TRBV9
d_call: -
cdr3_aa: CASSVHPGTEAFF
cdr3_nt: TGTGCCAGCAGCGTACATCCGGGGACTGAAGCTTTCTTT

j_call: TRBJ1-2
clone_size: -
v_call: TRBV4-1
d_call: -
cdr3_aa: CASSQGFQRGGGYTF
cdr3_nt: TGCGCCAGCAGCCAAGGTTTTCAGCGGGGTGGTGGCTACACCTTC

j_call: TRBJ2-4
clone_size: -
v_call: TRBV6-1
d_call: TRBD1
cdr3_aa: CASSEVTGENIQYF
cdr3_nt: TGTGCCAGCAGTGAAGTTACAGGGGAAAACATTCAGTACTTC

j_call: TRBJ1-5
clone_size: -
v_call: TRBV6-5
d_call: -
cdr3_aa: CASRREGGSNQPQHF
cdr3_nt: TGTGCCAGCAGGCGAGAGGGGGGGAGCAATCAGCCCCAGCATTTT

j_call: TRBJ1-2
clone_size: -
v_call: TRBV7-2
d_call: TRBD1
cdr3_aa: CASSLARSGGEGYTF
cdr3_nt: TGTGCCAGCAGCTTAGCGCGGTCAGGGGGCGAGGGCTACACCTTC

j_call: TRBJ2-1
clone_size: -
v_call: TRBV27
d_call: -
cdr3_aa: CASSWGLGNEQFF
cdr3_nt: TGTGCCAGCAGTTGGGGGCTCGGCAATGAGCAGTTCTTC

j_call: TRBJ2-1
clone_size: -
v_call: TRBV29-1
d_call: TRBD2
cdr3_aa: CSVFHTGTSGYNEQFF
cdr3_nt: TGCAGCGTTTTCCACACCGGGACTAGCGGATACAATGAGCAGTTCTTC

j_call: TRBJ2-4
clone_size: -
v_call: TRBV10-1
d_call: -
cdr3_aa: CASNLPGNVAKNIQYF
cdr3_nt: TGCGCCAGCAACCTGCCAGGGAACGTGGCCAAAAACATTCAGTACTTC

j_call: TRBJ1-5
clone_size: -
v_call: TRBV2
d_call: -
cdr3_aa: CASSEFRSNQPQHF
cdr3_nt: TGTGCCAGCAGTGAATTCCGGAGCAATCAGCCCCAGCATTTT

j_call: TRBJ1-2
clone_size: -
v_call: TRBV7-9
d_call: -
cdr3_aa: CASSLGTGRNYGYTF
cdr3_nt: TGTGCCAGCAGCTTAGGAACAGGAAGAAACTATGGCTACACCTTC

j_call: TRBJ2-5
clone_size: -
v_call: TRBV12-3/TRBV12-4
d_call: -
cdr3_aa: CASSMGGQETQYF
cdr3_nt: TGTGCCAGCAGTATGGGGGGCCAAGAGACCCAGTACTTC

j_call: TRBJ1-5
clone_size: -
v_call: TRBV7-2
d_call: -
cdr3_aa: CASSPGFPSNQPQHF
cdr3_nt: TGTGCCAGCAGCCCCGGTTTCCCGAGCAATCAGCCCCAGCATTTT

j_call: TRBJ2-1
clone_size: -
v_call: TRBV11-3
d_call: -
cdr3_aa: CASSFHSGEQFF
cdr3_nt: TGTGCCAGCAGCTTCCATAGCGGCGAGCAGTTCTTC

j_call: TRBJ1-6
clone_size: -
v_call: TRBV5-1
d_call: -
cdr3_aa: CASTPGQINSPLHF
cdr3_nt: TGCGCCAGCACCCCCGGACAGATAAATTCACCCCTCCACTTT

j_call: TRBJ2-1
clone_size: few
v_call: TRBV24-1
d_call: -
cdr3_aa: CATSPDVAPSYNEQFF
cdr3_nt: TGTGCCACCAGTCCCGACGTAGCGCCGTCCTACAATGAGCAGTTCTTC

j_call: TRBJ2-1
clone_size: -
v_call: TRBV28
d_call: -
cdr3_aa: CASSTITGIGDEQFF
cdr3_nt: TGTGCCAGCAGTACCATCACCGGGATTGGGGATGAGCAGTTCTTC

j_call: TRBJ1-2
clone_size: -
v_call: TRBV24-1
d_call: -
cdr3_aa: CATSEARTSDYTF
cdr3_nt: TGTGCCACCAGTGAGGCCCGGACTTCAGACTACACCTTC

j_call: TRBJ1-2
clone_size: -
v_call: TRBV5-6
d_call: -
cdr3_aa: CASSFRQTNYGYTF
cdr3_nt: TGTGCCAGCAGCTTCCGTCAGACTAACTATGGCTACACCTTC